This T cell receptor beta chain was observed in a study of CD8+CD57+ T cells in acquired aplastic anemia. Notes on the study in general: About 30 was the count of CD8+ CDR3 sequences that patients shared with controls.

CDR3 and TCR beta VDJ profiling relied on a genomic DNA template. Via MiXCR, TCRdb re-called the reads, giving one row per CDR3 protein. The sample carries a few hundred thousand distinct CDR3 sequences, 65% to 75% recorded once. Points on this clonotype: Antigen unknown.

Trimming removed 4 bases from V and 2 bases from J, with 6 bases in between. Germline CDR1 is MNHNY and CDR2 is SVGAGI (reference sequence). The CDR3 has 12 amino acids. The TCR was taken from a human donor in good health, serving as a control. The chain has TRBV6-6 and TRBJ2-7; no reliable D call. The material sequenced was sorted CD4+, CD8+, or CD8+CD57+ T cells (not recorded which) from PBMCs. The CDR3 spells CASSFTPYEQYV. The CDR3 nucleotides read TGTGCCAGCAGTTTTACCCCCTACGAGCAGTACGTC.